This entry concerns a single T cell receptor (beta chain). V gave up 3 bases and J gave up 5 bases; unmatched junction bases: 3. Germline V lookup: CDR1 MDHEN, CDR2 SYDVKM. This CDR3 contains 13 residues. Per the authors' pipeline: Amplifying reference gene primers gave estimates of nucleated cell counts. Libraries were prepared by immunoSEQ multiplex PCR; TCRdb keeps only in-frame clonotypes and omits some of them. D and trimming were read from the DNA, whereas the V and J calls and clone size are those reported in that table. The table lists about 410,000 clones, about 89% of them singletons. The data originate from a study of blood T cell repertoires in COVID-19. For the study at large: The cDNA or gDNA used as material had been derived from T cells, B-cell-depleted T cells, or PBMCs.

Seattle-derived patients entered the study during active infection and were followed longitudinally. The receptor was derived from a middle-aged woman with COVID-19, enrolled during active disease. The sequencing input was peripheral blood. V gene TRBV28 combines with J gene TRBJ2-7, with 8 bases fitting TRBD1. The CDR3 DNA follows: TGTGCCAGCAGTTTGGACAGGGTCAACGAGCAGTACTTC. It encodes CASSLDRVNEQYF.